These 7 T cell receptor beta chains share one sample of origin, sequenced in a study of monozygotic twins with inflammatory bowel disease. Reanalyzing the 5' RACE reads, TCRdb keeps one entry per CDR3 protein, without DNA. Its clone listing holds roughly 320,000 distinct CDR3 sequences. Sequenced sample: blood. The receptors originated from a human donor with ulcerative colitis or Crohn's disease, or a healthy co-twin of an affected twin (not recorded which).

This chain joins TRBV5-1 and TRBJ1-4. The CDR3 sequence is 15 residues long. Per the germline V gene, CDR1 is SGHRS and CDR2 is YFSETQ. The CDR3 sequence: CASSRRFATNEKLFF.

The V and J genes are TRBV12-3 or TRBV12-4 and TRBJ1-1; no DNA is available, so the TRBD1 call from TCRdb remains unchecked. There are 15 residues in the CDR3. The CDR3 is CASSFSGTGVNEAFF.

The V gene is TRBV6-2 or TRBV6-3, the J gene TRBJ1-1. CDR1 MNHEY and CDR2 SVGEGT come from the germline V gene. CDR3 size: 11 residues. The CDR3 loop is CASVQGTEAFF.

The chain employs TRBV14 and TRBJ2-5. This CDR3 has 13 amino acids. Germline CDR1 is SGHDN and CDR2 is FVKESK. The CDR3: CASSQTVQETQYF.

This sequence joins TRBV7-8 and TRBJ2-4. Per the germline V gene, CDR1 is SGHVS and CDR2 is FQNEAQ. This CDR3 is built from 11 residues. The CDR3 here is CASSEQNIQYF.

V gene TRBV4-3 combines with J gene TRBJ2-1; with no DNA, the TCRdb D assignment of TRBD1 cannot be verified. The germline V gene encodes CDR1 LGHNA and CDR2 YSLEER. The CDR3 has 15 amino acids. This CDR3 reads CASSHHRPADNEQFF.

The chain has TRBV27 and TRBJ2-7; TCRdb selects TRBD2, and the lack of DNA leaves this call unchecked. From germline, CDR1 is MNHEY and CDR2 SMNVEV (reference sequence). The CDR3 has 16 residues. CDR3 sequence: CASSLRRTRGDYEQYF.